Below, one TCR beta chain is given with its context. Its cognate antigen is unknown. CD8 memory merged CD45RO+ with CCR7-negative CD45RA+ TemRA cells. Investigators spread the genomic DNA of each subset evenly over several immunoSEQ plates. Libraries were prepared by immunoSEQ multiplex PCR; TCRdb keeps only in-frame clonotypes and omits some of them. The sample consists of around 99,000 clones, approximately 70% of them appearing once. V was clipped by 4 bases and J by 2 bases, with 14 bases between them. Germline V gene lookup returns CDR1 SNHLY and CDR2 FYNNEI. This CDR3 is 15 amino acids long. These data are taken from a study of shared clonotypes between healthy human individuals. On the study more broadly: The donor pool was made up of two women and three men aged 18 to 49. Study-wide results and limits: Read depth was anticipated to influence clonotype sharing among donors.

This chain joins TRBV2 and TRBJ1-2, with D possibly being TRBD1 (6 bases). Material: memory CD8+ T cells sorted from blood. The sample's subset: CD45RO+ cells pooled with CCR7-negative TemRA cells. This receptor was obtained from a man aged 30-40 years in good health. The CDR3 protein is CASSVGIRGNYGYTF. For the CDR3, the DNA is TGTGCCAGCAGTGTGGGGATCAGGGGAAACTATGGCTACACCTTC.